This T cell receptor (beta chain) emerged from a study of T-cell reconstitution after alpha-beta-depleted transplantation in children. This clonotype was counted a few times. This CDR3 contains 12 residues. In germline, CDR1 is SGHRS, CDR2 YFSETQ. V was clipped by 4 bases and J by 7 bases, with 9 bases between them. Molecular barcoding with unique molecular identifiers was used for the TCRbeta library. In TCRdb, the PCR reads were re-called with MiXCR into one record per CDR3 protein. The table records 490,000 or so distinct CDR3 sequences, around 13% of them present only once. This chain joins TRBV5-1 and TRBJ2-1; TRBD1 is a possible D gene (6 bases). The clonotype originates from a human donor who donated a stem cell graft to a child with combined immunodeficiency. Specimen: PBMCs from the stem cell graft donor, collected from the stem cell graft. The CDR3 reads CASSVQGNEQFF. The CDR3 coding sequence is TGCGCCAGCAGCGTACAGGGAAATGAGCAGTTCTTC.